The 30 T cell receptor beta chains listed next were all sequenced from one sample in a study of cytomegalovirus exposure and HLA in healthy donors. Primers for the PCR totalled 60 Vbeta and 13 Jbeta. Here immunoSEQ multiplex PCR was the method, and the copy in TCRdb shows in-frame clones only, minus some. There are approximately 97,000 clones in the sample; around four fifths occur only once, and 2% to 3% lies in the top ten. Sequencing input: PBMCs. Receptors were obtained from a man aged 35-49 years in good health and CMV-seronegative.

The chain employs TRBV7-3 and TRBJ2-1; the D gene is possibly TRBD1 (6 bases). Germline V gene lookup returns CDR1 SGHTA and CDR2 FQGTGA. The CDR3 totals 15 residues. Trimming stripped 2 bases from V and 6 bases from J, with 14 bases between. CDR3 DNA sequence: TGTGCCAGCAGCTTATTGGCAGGGGATGGCAATGAGCAGTTCTTC. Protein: CASSLLAGDGNEQFF.

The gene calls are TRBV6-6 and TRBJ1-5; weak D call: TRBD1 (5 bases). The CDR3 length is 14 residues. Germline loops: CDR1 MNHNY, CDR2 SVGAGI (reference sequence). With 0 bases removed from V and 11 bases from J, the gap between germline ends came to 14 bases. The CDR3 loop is CASSYSAQESSQHF. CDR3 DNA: TGTGCCAGCAGTTACTCGGCACAGGAGTCGTCCCAGCATTTT.

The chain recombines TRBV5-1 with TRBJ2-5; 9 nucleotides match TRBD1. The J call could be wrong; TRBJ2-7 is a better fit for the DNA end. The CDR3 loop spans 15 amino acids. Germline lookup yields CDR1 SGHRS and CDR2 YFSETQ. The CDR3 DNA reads TGCGCCAGCAGCCGGCCGGGACAGGGATACTCCGAGCAGTACTTC. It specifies CASSRPGQGYSEQYF.

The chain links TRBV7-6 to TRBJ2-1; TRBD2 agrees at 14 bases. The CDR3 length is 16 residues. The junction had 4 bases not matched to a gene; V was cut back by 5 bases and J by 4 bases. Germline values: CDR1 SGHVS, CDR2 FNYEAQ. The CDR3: CASSQTSGGGYNEQFF. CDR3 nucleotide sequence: TGTGCCAGCAGCCAGACTAGCGGGGGGGGGTACAATGAGCAGTTCTTC.

The CDR3 here is CASTRDRANTGELFF. In DNA, the CDR3 is TGTGCCAGCACCCGGGACAGGGCGAACACCGGGGAGCTGTTTTTT. This chain joins TRBV9 and TRBJ2-2; 9 bases map to TRBD1. The trim removed 6 bases at V and 0 bases at J, leaving 3 bases unmatched. Germline CDR1 and CDR2: SGDLS and YYNGEE. The CDR3 covers 15 residues.

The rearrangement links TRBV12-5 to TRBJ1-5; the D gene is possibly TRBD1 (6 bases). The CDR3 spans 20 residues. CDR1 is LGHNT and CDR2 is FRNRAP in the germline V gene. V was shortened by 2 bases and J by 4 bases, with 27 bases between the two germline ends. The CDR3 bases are TGTGCTAGTGGTTTGAATTGGCCCGGGACATATCCGATTATGAATCAGCCCCAGCATTTT. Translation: CASGLNWPGTYPIMNQPQHF.

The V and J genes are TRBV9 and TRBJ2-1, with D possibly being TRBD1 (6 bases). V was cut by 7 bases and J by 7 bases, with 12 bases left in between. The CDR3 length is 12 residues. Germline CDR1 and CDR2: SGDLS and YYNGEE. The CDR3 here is CASDTGMNEQFF. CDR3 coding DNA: TGTGCCAGCGATACAGGGATGAATGAGCAGTTCTTC.

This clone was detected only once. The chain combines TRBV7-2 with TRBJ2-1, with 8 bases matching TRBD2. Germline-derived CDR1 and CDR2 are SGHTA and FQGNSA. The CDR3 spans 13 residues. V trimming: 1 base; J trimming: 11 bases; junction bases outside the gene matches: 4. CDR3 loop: CASSLESGGQQFF. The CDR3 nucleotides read TGTGCCAGCAGCTTAGAGAGCGGGGGACAGCAGTTCTTC.

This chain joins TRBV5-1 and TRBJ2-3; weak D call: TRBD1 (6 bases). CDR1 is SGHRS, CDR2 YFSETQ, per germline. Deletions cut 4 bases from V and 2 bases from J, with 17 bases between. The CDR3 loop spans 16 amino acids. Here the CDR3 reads CASSPADRATTDTQYF. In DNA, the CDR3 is TGCGCCAGCAGCCCAGCGGACAGAGCTACCACAGATACGCAGTATTTT.

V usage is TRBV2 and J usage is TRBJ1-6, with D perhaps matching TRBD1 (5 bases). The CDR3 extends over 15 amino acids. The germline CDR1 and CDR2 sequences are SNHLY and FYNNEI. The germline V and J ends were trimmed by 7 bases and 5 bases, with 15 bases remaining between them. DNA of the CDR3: TGTGCCAGCATCAACGGGGGACCGAATAATTCACCCCTCCACTTT. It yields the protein CASINGGPNNSPLHF.

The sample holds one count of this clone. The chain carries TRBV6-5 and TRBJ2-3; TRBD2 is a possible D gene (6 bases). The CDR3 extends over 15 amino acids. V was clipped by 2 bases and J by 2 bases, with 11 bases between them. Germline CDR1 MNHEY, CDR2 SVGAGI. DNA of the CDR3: TGTGCCAGCAGTTACAGGGAGGTAATCACAGATACGCAGTATTTT. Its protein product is CASSYREVITDTQYF.

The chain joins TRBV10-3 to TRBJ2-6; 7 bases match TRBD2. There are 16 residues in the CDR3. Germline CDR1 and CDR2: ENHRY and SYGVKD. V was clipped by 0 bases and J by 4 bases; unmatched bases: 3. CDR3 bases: TGTGCCATCAGTGAGTCGGGAGGGAACGGGGCCAACGTCCTGACTTTC. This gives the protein CAISESGGNGANVLTF.

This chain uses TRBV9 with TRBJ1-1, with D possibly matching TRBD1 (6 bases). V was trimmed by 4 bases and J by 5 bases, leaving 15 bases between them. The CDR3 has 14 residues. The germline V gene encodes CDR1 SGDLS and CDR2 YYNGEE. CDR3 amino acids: CASSQTGSLTEAFF. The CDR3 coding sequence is TGTGCCAGCAGCCAAACAGGGTCATTGACTGAAGCTTTCTTT.

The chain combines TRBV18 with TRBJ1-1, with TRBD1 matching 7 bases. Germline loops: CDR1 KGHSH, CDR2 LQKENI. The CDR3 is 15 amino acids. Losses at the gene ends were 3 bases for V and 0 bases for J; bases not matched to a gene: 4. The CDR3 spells CASSPTGYMNTEAFF. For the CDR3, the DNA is TGTGCCAGCTCACCGACAGGGTACATGAACACTGAAGCTTTCTTT.

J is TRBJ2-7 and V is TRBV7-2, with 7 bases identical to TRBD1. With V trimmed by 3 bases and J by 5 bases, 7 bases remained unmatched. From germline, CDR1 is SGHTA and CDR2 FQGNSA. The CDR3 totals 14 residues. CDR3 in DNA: TGTGCCAGCAGCTTTGGACAGGAGAGCGACGAGCAGTACTTC. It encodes CASSFGQESDEQYF.

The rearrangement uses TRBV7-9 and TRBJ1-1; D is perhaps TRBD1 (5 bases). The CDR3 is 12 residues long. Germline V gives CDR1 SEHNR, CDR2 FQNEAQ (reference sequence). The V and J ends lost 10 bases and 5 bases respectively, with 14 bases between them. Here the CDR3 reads CATAGGGTEAFF. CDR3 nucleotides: TGTGCCACAGCCGGGGGGGGGACTGAAGCTTTCTTT.

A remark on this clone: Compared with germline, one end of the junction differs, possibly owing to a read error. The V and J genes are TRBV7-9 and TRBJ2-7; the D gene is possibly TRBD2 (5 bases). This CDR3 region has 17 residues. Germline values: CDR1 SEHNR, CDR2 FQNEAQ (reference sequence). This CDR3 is CSSSFSRSGKSPYEQYF. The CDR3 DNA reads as TGTTCCAGCAGCTTCTCCCGATCGGGGAAGTCCCCCTACGAGCAGTACTTC.

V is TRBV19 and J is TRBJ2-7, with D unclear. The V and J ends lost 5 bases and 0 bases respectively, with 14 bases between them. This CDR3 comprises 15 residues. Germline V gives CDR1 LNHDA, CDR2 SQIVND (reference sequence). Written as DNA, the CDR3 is TGTGCCAGTAGTCGCACTTATGCGAGCTCCTACGAGCAGTACTTC. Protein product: CASSRTYASSYEQYF.

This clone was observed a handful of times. CDR3 loop: CASSFYMETQYF. The CDR3, as DNA: TGTGCCAGCAGCTTTTACATGGAGACCCAGTACTTC. This rearrangement joins TRBV7-6 to TRBJ2-5; D is ambiguous. The CDR3 has 12 amino acids. Trimming removed 3 bases from V and 5 bases from J, with 7 bases in between. Germline CDR1 and CDR2: SGHVS and FNYEAQ. The variable domain in full, completed from reference TRBV7-6 and TRBJ2-5, reads GAGVSQSPRYKVTKRGQDVALRCDPISGHVSLYWYRQALGQGPEFLTYFNYEAQQDKSGLPNDRFSAERPEGSISTLTIQRTEQRDSAMYRCASSFYMETQYFGPGTRLLVL.

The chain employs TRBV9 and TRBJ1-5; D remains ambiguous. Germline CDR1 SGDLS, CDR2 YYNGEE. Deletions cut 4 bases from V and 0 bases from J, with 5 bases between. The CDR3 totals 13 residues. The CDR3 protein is CASSRGSNQPQHF. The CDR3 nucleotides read TGTGCCAGCAGCCGGGGTAGCAATCAGCCCCAGCATTTT.

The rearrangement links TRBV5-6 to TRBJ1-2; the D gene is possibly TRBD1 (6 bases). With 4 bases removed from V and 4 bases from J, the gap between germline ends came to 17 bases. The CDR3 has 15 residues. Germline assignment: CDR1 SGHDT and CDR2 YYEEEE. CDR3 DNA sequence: TGTGCCAGCAGCCCCCCTACAGGGATTTTCTATGGCTACACCTTC. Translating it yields CASSPPTGIFYGYTF.

CDR3 protein: CASSPPRSNQPQHF. CDR3 sequence (DNA): TGTGCCAGCAGCCCCCCCAGGTCCAATCAGCCCCAGCATTTT. The rearrangement joins TRBV7-2 to TRBJ1-5; D remains ambiguous. This CDR3 is built from 14 residues. V lost 5 bases to trimming and J lost 3 bases, with 11 bases between them. Per germline, CDR1 SGHTA and CDR2 FQGNSA.

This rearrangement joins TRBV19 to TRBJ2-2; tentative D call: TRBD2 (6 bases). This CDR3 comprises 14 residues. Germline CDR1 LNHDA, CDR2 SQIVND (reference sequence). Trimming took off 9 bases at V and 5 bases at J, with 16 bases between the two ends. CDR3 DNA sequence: TGTGCCAGCCACCTGGGGAGCGGGACCGGGGAGCTGTTTTTT. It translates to CASHLGSGTGELFF.

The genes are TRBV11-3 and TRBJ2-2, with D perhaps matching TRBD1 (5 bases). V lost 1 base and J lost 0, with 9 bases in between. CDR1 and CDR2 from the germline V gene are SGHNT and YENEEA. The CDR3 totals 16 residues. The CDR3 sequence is CASSLVGATNTGELFF. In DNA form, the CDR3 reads TGTGCCAGCAGCTTAGTTGGGGCGACGAACACCGGGGAGCTGTTTTTT.

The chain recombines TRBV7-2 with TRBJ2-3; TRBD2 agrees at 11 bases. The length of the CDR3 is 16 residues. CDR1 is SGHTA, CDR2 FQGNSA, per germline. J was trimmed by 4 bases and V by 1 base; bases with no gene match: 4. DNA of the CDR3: TGTGCCAGCAGCTTAGGTAGCGGGGGGGCGGCAGATACGCAGTATTTT. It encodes CASSLGSGGAADTQYF. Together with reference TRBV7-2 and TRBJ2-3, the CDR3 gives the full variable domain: GAGVSQSPSNKVTEKGKDVELRCDPISGHTALYWYRQSLGQGLEFLIYFQGNSAPDKSGLPSDRFSAERTGGSVSTLTIQRTQQEDSAVYLCASSLGSGGAADTQYFGPGTRLTVL.

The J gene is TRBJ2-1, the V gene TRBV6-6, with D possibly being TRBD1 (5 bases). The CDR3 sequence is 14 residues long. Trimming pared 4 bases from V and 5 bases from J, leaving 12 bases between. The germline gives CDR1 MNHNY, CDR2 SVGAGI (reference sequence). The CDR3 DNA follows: TGTGCCAGCAGTTTAGGCTCAGGGAACAATGAGCAGTTCTTC. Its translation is CASSLGSGNNEQFF.

CDR3 bases: TGTGCCAGCAGCCTACAGGGAGTCCATGAGCAGTTCTTC. Encoded protein: CASSLQGVHEQFF. This rearrangement joins TRBV7-2 to TRBJ2-1; weak D call: TRBD1 (6 bases). Germline V gives CDR1 SGHTA, CDR2 FQGNSA. This CDR3 is 13 amino acids long. V was clipped by 5 bases and J by 8 bases, with 13 bases between them.

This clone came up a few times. CDR3 in DNA: TGTGCCAGCAGCGTCGCGGGGGGCCCAGGGAACGAGCAGTACTTC. Residues: CASSVAGGPGNEQYF. The rearrangement joins TRBV9 to TRBJ2-7, with 8 bases that match TRBD2. J was trimmed by 5 bases and V by 2 bases; bases with no gene match: 9. Germline CDR1 is SGDLS and CDR2 is YYNGEE. CDR3 size: 15 residues.

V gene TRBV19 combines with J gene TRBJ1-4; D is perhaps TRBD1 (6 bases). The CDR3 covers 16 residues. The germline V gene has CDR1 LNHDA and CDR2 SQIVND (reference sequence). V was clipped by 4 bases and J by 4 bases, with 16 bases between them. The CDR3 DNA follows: TGTGCCAGTAGTACCCCCGGGGGGGCGGATAATGAAAAACTGTTTTTT. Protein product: CASSTPGGADNEKLFF. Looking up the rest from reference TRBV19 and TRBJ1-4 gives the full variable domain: DGGITQSPKYLFRKEGQNVTLSCEQNLNHDAMYWYRQDPGQGLRLIYYSQIVNDFQKGDIAEGYSVSREKKESFPLTVTSAQKNPTAFYLCASSTPGGADNEKLFFGSGTQLSVL.

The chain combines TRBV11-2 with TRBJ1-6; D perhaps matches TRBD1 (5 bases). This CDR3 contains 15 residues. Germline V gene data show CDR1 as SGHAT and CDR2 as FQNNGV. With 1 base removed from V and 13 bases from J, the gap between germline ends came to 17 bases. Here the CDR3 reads CASSLVSGKFLPLHF. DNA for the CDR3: TGTGCCAGCAGCTTAGTGTCAGGGAAGTTTCTTCCCCTCCACTTT.